Listed below are T cell receptor beta chains from one sample, sequenced in a study of blood T cell repertoires in COVID-19. Generated by immunoSEQ multiplex PCR, the TCRdb table keeps only in-frame clones and is missing some. The sample lists over 350,000 clones; around 87% were seen once. Sequencing input: PBMCs or T cells enriched from blood (not recorded which). Receptors originate from a woman between 25 and 40 years old with acute COVID-19. Both conserved end residues are part of each CDR3. Fields, in order: V gene, D gene, clone size, J gene, CDR3 DNA, CDR3 protein. A D gene is named only where the DNA matches it firmly. Clone size is stated in some rows and not others, as once, few, many or a class when expanded.

TRBV4-1,-,-,TRBJ2-2,TGCGCCAGCAGCCAAGATTTTTATATCCGGACGGGGGACACCGGGGAGCTGTTTTTT,CASSQDFYIRTGDTGELFF
TRBV2,-,-,TRBJ2-7,TGTGCCAGCAGTGAAGCTCCCCGGGCCCCCGGGGCCTACGAGCAGTACTTC,CASSEAPRAPGAYEQYF
TRBV18,TRBD1,-,TRBJ1-2,TGTGCCAGCTCCCCCGGGACAGCGATCTATGGCTACACCTTC,CASSPGTAIYGYTF
TRBV27,-,-,TRBJ1-1,TGTGCCAGCAGTTTATGGGCGGGAGGGAACACTGAAGCTTTCTTT,CASSLWAGGNTEAFF
TRBV10-3,-,-,TRBJ2-7,TGTGCCATCAGTGCTCCAGGGCGGGACTCCTACGAGCAGTACTTC,CAISAPGRDSYEQYF
TRBV9,-,-,TRBJ1-3,TGTGCCAGCAGCCTCAAGGAGGGCGCTGGAAACACCATATATTTT,CASSLKEGAGNTIYF
TRBV2,-,once,TRBJ1-2,TGTGCCAGCAGTGAAGTGGCAGGTGGCTACACCTTC,CASSEVAGGYTF
TRBV6-5,TRBD1,few,TRBJ1-6,TGTGCCAGCAGTTACTCGACAGGGGGCAATTCACCCCTCCACTTT,CASSYSTGGNSPLHF
TRBV29-1,-,many,TRBJ1-2,TGCAGCGTTGTGGGGCAGGGTTCCGGCTATAACTATGGCTACACCTTC,CSVVGQGSGYNYGYTF
TRBV4-1,TRBD1,-,TRBJ2-7,TGCGCCAGCAGCCAACTTCCGGACAGGACCTACGAGCAGTACTTC,CASSQLPDRTYEQYF
TRBV6-2/TRBV6-3,-,-,TRBJ1-2,TGTGCCAGCAGCCCACCCACTCTGACAGGTTCTAACTATGGCTACACCTTC,CASSPPTLTGSNYGYTF
TRBV19,-,few,TRBJ2-5,TGTGCCAGTAGCCCACTCGGAGAGACCCAGTACTTC,CASSPLGETQYF
TRBV6-2/TRBV6-3,-,-,TRBJ2-7,TGTGCCAGCAGTTCAAGGCAGGCATCGTACTTC,CASSSRQASYF
TRBV5-1,TRBD1,once,TRBJ1-1,TGCGCCAGCAGCGCCGAACAGGGGAGAACTGAAGCTTTCTTT,CASSAEQGRTEAFF
TRBV27,-,-,TRBJ2-1,TGTGCCAGCAGTTTAATCGGGGGAAACAATGAGCAGTTCTTC,CASSLIGGNNEQFF
TRBV5-6,TRBD2,-,TRBJ2-1,TGTGCCAGCAGCGGAGAGCCTACCGGGACTAGATACAATGAGCAGTTCTTC,CASSGEPTGTRYNEQFF
TRBV2,TRBD1,-,TRBJ1-4,TGTGCCAGCAGGGGGGACAGGGGGCGAGCTAATGAAAAACTGTTTTTT,CASRGDRGRANEKLFF
TRBV27,-,-,TRBJ1-2,TGTGCCAGCAGTTTCATAGGGGGAGTTTATGGCTACACCTTC,CASSFIGGVYGYTF
TRBV10-2,-,-,TRBJ2-7,TGCGCCAGCAGTGAAAGGCGGGGAGCAGACTACGAGCAGTACTTC,CASSERRGADYEQYF
TRBV19,TRBD1,-,TRBJ2-2,TGTGCCAGTAGGGTGGGACAGGGACACGGGGAGCTGTTTTTT,CASRVGQGHGELFF
TRBV2,-,-,TRBJ1-3,TGTGCCAGCACCGGACAGCCCGGAAACACCATATATTTT,CASTGQPGNTIYF
TRBV11-2,TRBD2,few,TRBJ2-3,TGTGCCAGCAGCTTAGGGAGCGGGGGGGCCCCAGATACGCAGTATTTT,CASSLGSGGAPDTQYF
TRBV5-6,-,-,TRBJ1-5,TGTGCCAGCAGCTTCAGGAATCAGCCCCAGCATTTT,CASSFRNQPQHF
TRBV6-5,-,-,TRBJ2-2,TGTGCCAGCAGCAACATGGCCGGGAACACCAGGGAGCTGTTTTTT,CASSNMAGNTRELFF
TRBV25-1,-,-,TRBJ2-7,TGTGCCAGCAGTGAAGTGGACTACTACGAGCAGTACTTC,CASSEVDYYEQYF
TRBV7-2,-,-,TRBJ1-4,TGTGCCAGCAGCTCCTCCCTAACAACTAATGAAAAACTGTTTTTT,CASSSSLTTNEKLFF
TRBV7-9,-,-,TRBJ1-1,TGTGCCAGCAGCATAATGGCCATCAGGAACACTGAAGCTTTCTTT,CASSIMAIRNTEAFF
TRBV7-6,TRBD1,-,TRBJ1-4,TGTGCCAGCAGCTCGTGGACAGGTTCTTTGGATGCTAATGAAAAACTGTTTTTT,CASSSWTGSLDANEKLFF
TRBV30,-,-,TRBJ2-2,TGTGCCCTGACTGAGACAGGGGAGGGCACCGGGGAGCTGTTTTTT,CALTETGEGTGELFF
TRBV12-3/TRBV12-4,-,-,TRBJ1-2,TGTGCCAGCAGTGGAGGATCCTATGGCTACACCTTC,CASSGGSYGYTF
TRBV11-2,TRBD2,-,TRBJ2-7,TGTGCCAGCAGCCATGGACTAGTATCCTACGAGCAGTACTTC,CASSHGLVSYEQYF
TRBV14,TRBD1,-,TRBJ1-4,TGTGCCAGCAGCCAAGATTATACAGGGGTCGGGGAAAAACTGTTTTTT,CASSQDYTGVGEKLFF
TRBV11-2,TRBD1,-,TRBJ2-6,TGTGCCAGCAGCCCTAGACAGGGCCAGTCCTCTGGGGCCAACGTCCTGACTTTC,CASSPRQGQSSGANVLTF
TRBV28,TRBD1,-,TRBJ2-7,TGTGCCAGCAGCCCCAGCCGCAGGGGGCCATCCTACGAGCAGTACTTC,CASSPSRRGPSYEQYF
TRBV6-5,-,-,TRBJ1-1,TGTGCCAGCAACCCAGGGGAGGGGTACACTGAAGCTTTCTTT,CASNPGEGYTEAFF
TRBV7-2,-,-,TRBJ1-3,TGTGCCAGCAGCTTAGCCGGCGGGCGGATCTCTGGAAACACCATATATTTT,CASSLAGGRISGNTIYF
TRBV12-3/TRBV12-4,-,once,TRBJ2-7,TGTGCCAGCAGTTTCATGTCCCCCTACGAGCAGTACTTC,CASSFMSPYEQYF
TRBV7-3,TRBD2,once,TRBJ2-3,TGTGCCAGCAGCTTATTGGCGGGGGGCACAGATACGCAGTATTTT,CASSLLAGGTDTQYF
TRBV6-2/TRBV6-3,-,few,TRBJ1-2,TGTGCCAGCAGTTTATCTCAGCGGTTCTATGGCTACACCTTC,CASSLSQRFYGYTF
TRBV12-3/TRBV12-4,-,-,TRBJ2-3,TGTGCCAGCAGCCCGATCGGAGATACGCAGTATTTT,CASSPIGDTQYF
TRBV7-8,-,-,TRBJ1-3,TGTGCCAGCAGCCCTAGCCGCTGGGGAGTCTCTGGAAACACCATATATTTT,CASSPSRWGVSGNTIYF
TRBV10-1,TRBD1,-,TRBJ1-1,TGCGCCAGCAGTGAGTCAGGGACAGGCACTGAAGCTTTCTTT,CASSESGTGTEAFF
TRBV4-1,-,-,TRBJ2-3,TGCGCCAGCCGACAGCCCAGCACAGATACGCAGTATTTT,CASRQPSTDTQYF
TRBV7-9,TRBD1,-,TRBJ2-7,TGTGCCAGCAGCTCACCTTACCCGGGACAGGGATCCTACGAGCAGTACTTC,CASSSPYPGQGSYEQYF
TRBV30,-,-,TRBJ1-1,TGTGCCTGGAGCTCCGACGGGAGGCACACTGAAGCTTTCTTT,CAWSSDGRHTEAFF
TRBV4-3,TRBD1,few,TRBJ1-2,TGCGCCAGCAGCCATACAGGGGACGGCTACACCTTC,CASSHTGDGYTF
TRBV5-5,-,once,TRBJ1-1,TGTGCCAGCAGCCCGGGAGGGGGGCTGAACACTGAAGCTTTCTTT,CASSPGGGLNTEAFF
TRBV28,-,once,TRBJ1-5,TGTGCCAGCAGTTTAAACAGGGCCCAGCCCCAGCATTTT,CASSLNRAQPQHF
TRBV19,-,-,TRBJ1-2,TGTGCCAGTAGTAACATCGGAGGGAACTATGGCTACACCTTC,CASSNIGGNYGYTF
TRBV6-5,-,-,TRBJ1-1,TGTGCCAGCCGGAGCAGGGGATGGAACACTGAAGCTTTCTTT,CASRSRGWNTEAFF
TRBV4-1,-,-,TRBJ1-2,TGCGCCAGCAGCCAAGATCCAGGCTATGGCTACACCTTC,CASSQDPGYGYTF
TRBV24-1,TRBD2,-,TRBJ2-7,TGTGCCACCAGTGAAACGACTAGCGGGGGTAACTACGAGCAGTACTTC,CATSETTSGGNYEQYF
TRBV9,TRBD1,-,TRBJ1-6,TGTGCCAGCAGCCCTAAACGGACAGGGGGTTCACCCCTCCACTTT,CASSPKRTGGSPLHF
TRBV5-1,-,-,TRBJ1-5,TGCGCCAGCAGCTCCGGACATTCGAATCAGCCCCAGCATTTT,CASSSGHSNQPQHF
TRBV10-1,-,-,TRBJ2-5,TGCGCCAGCAGTGACAGGGCCCAAGAGACCCAGTACTTC,CASSDRAQETQYF
TRBV5-5,-,few,TRBJ1-6,TGTGCCAGCAGCTTGGAACAGGCAGTCTATAATTCACCCCTCCACTTT,CASSLEQAVYNSPLHF
TRBV12-5,TRBD1,few,TRBJ1-1,TGTGCTAGTGGTCCCGGGACAGGGAAATTCGGCACTGAAGCTTTCTTT,CASGPGTGKFGTEAFF
TRBV27,-,-,TRBJ2-2,TGTGCCAGCAGCCCAAGGGGGGGGAACACCGGGGAGCTGTTTTTT,CASSPRGGNTGELFF
TRBV7-2,-,-,TRBJ1-1,TGTGCCAGCAGCTCGAGGGAGGGTAGCGCTGAAGCTTTCTTT,CASSSREGSAEAFF